The 9 T cell receptor beta chains given below trace back to one sample, sequenced in a study of blood T cell repertoires in COVID-19. Sequencing was performed with immunoSEQ multiplex PCR; in TCRdb, only in-frame clones are kept and a portion is missing. The table records fewer than 200,000 clones, around 85% of them present only once. Sequenced sample: peripheral blood. These receptors were collected from a man between 50 and 59 years old with active or convalescent COVID-19.

This clone was seen only a few times. This chain connects TRBV7-2 to TRBJ2-2; D is uncertain. The CDR3 runs to 19 residues. CDR1 and CDR2 from the germline V gene are SGHTA and FQGNSA. Trimming shortened V by 0 bases and J by 0 bases, and 17 bases separated the two germline ends. CDR3 amino acids: CASSLARGRSYANTGELFF. The CDR3 bases are TGTGCCAGCAGCTTAGCGCGCGGCAGATCCTACGCGAACACCGGGGAGCTGTTTTTT.

The genes are TRBV3-1 (or the pseudogene TRBV3-2) and TRBJ1-6; D remains ambiguous. The length of the CDR3 is 15 residues. Germline lookup yields CDR1 LGHDT and CDR2 YNNKEL (reference sequence). V was pared by 1 base and J by 7 bases, with 11 bases between. In nucleotides, the CDR3 is TGTGCCAGCAGCCAAGGGGAGGTCCAGAATTCACCCCTCCACTTT. It is translated as CASSQGEVQNSPLHF.

The rearrangement links TRBV28 to TRBJ1-4; TRBD1 might be the D (5 bases). Per germline, CDR1 MDHEN and CDR2 SYDVKM. The CDR3 is made up of 14 amino acids. V lost 6 bases and J 8 bases, leaving 16 bases between the germline ends. In nucleotides, the CDR3 is TGTGCCAGCAGGCCCTTGGCAGGGAGGGAAAAACTGTTTTTT. Amino acid sequence: CASRPLAGREKLFF.

The V call is TRBV28, the J call TRBJ2-3; 9 bases match TRBD1. Germline trimming cut 5 bases from V and 6 bases from J; bases unmatched to any gene: 9. Germline V gene sequence: CDR1 MDHEN, CDR2 SYDVKM. This CDR3 region has 15 residues. CDR3 residues: CASSLRRDRGDTQYF. CDR3 DNA: TGTGCCAGCAGTCTGCGACGAGACAGGGGGGATACGCAGTATTTT.

The chain joins TRBV7-9 to TRBJ2-7, with D possibly TRBD2 on 5 matching bases. This CDR3 is 13 amino acids long. Germline CDR1 and CDR2: SEHNR and FQNEAQ (reference sequence). Between the trimmed V and J ends, which lost 2 bases and 5 bases, there was a span of 10 bases. Here the CDR3 DNA reads TGTGCCAGCAGCTTAATCCGAGGGAACGAGCAGTACTTC. This sequence encodes CASSLIRGNEQYF.

This clone was counted between two and nine times. The chain joins TRBV19 to TRBJ2-1, with D maybe TRBD1 (5 bases). The CDR3 spans 16 residues. The V and J ends lost 6 bases and 7 bases respectively, with 22 bases between them. Germline values: CDR1 LNHDA, CDR2 SQIVND (reference sequence). The CDR3 loop is CASRPTATAPWNEQFF. CDR3 coding DNA: TGTGCCAGTAGGCCGACAGCGACAGCCCCTTGGAATGAGCAGTTCTTC.

V usage is TRBV27 and J usage is TRBJ1-1; D not resolved. V dropped 5 bases and J dropped 5 bases, with 18 bases sitting between them. Per the germline V gene, CDR1 is MNHEY and CDR2 is SMNVEV (reference sequence). The CDR3 extends over 15 amino acids. DNA of the CDR3: TGTGCCAGCAGTACCGGGGTTAGTTTAAGAACTGAAGCTTTCTTT. Protein product: CASSTGVSLRTEAFF.

The CDR3 bases are TGCGCCAGCAGCTTGGCATGGGGCGACCAAGAGACCCAGTACTTC. Translating it yields CASSLAWGDQETQYF. The J gene is TRBJ2-5, the V gene TRBV5-1, with D possibly matching TRBD1 (5 bases). CDR3 length equals 15 residues. Germline assignment: CDR1 SGHRS and CDR2 YFSETQ. The germline V and J ends were trimmed by 0 bases and 0 bases, with 9 bases remaining between them.

This sequence joins TRBV2 and TRBJ1-3; D may be TRBD1 (5 bases). CDR3 size: 15 residues. CDR1 is SNHLY and CDR2 is FYNNEI in the germline V gene. The ends were cut back, 6 bases at V and 3 bases at J, with 15 bases in the middle. The CDR3 DNA sequence: TGTGCCAGCAGCCCCCCAGGGATATTTGGAAACACCATATATTTT. The encoded protein is CASSPPGIFGNTIYF.